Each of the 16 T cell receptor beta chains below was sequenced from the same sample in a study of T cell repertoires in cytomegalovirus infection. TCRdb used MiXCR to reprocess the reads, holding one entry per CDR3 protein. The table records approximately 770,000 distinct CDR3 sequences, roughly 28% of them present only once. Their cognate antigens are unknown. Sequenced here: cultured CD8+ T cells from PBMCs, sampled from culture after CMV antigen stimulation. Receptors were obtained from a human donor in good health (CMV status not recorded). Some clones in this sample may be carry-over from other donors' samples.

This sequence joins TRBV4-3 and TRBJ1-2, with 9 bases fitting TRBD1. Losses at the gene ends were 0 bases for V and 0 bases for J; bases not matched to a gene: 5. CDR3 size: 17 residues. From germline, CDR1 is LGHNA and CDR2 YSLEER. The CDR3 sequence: CASSQDRGQGANYGYTF. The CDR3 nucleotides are TGCGCCAGCAGCCAAGATCGGGGACAGGGAGCTAACTATGGCTACACCTTC.

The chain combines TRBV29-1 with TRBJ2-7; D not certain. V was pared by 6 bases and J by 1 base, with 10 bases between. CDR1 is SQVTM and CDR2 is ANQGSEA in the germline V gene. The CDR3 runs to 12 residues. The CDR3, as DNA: TGCAGCGTGAGCCTCGGATCCTACGAGCAGTACGTC. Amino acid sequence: CSVSLGSYEQYV.

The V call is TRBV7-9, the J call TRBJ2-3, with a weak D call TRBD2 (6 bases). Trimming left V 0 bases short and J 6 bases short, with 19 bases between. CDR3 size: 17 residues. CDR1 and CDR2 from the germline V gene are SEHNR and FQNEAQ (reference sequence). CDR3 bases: TGTGCCAGCAGCTTAGCGGTAGGGGACTGGCCGTATGATACGCAGTATTTT. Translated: CASSLAVGDWPYDTQYF.

The CDR3 loop is CASSYSRLITSDEQFF. DNA for the CDR3: TGTGCCAGCAGTTACTCGAGGCTGATCACGAGCGATGAGCAGTTCTTC. The rearrangement links TRBV6-6 to TRBJ2-1; no firm D call. Trimming shortened V by 0 bases and J by 8 bases, and 17 bases separated the two germline ends. The CDR3 length is 16 residues. In germline, CDR1 is MNHNY, CDR2 SVGAGI (reference sequence).

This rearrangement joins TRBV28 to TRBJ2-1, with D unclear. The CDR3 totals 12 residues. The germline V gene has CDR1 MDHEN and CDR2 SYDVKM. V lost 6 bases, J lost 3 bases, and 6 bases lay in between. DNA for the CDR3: TGTGCCAGCAGGGAAAACTACAATGAGCAGTTCTTC. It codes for CASRENYNEQFF. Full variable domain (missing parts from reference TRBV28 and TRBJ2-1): DVKVTQSSRYLVKRTGEKVFLECVQDMDHENMFWYRQDPGLGLRLIYFSYDVKMKEKGDIPEGYSVSREKKERFSLILESASTNQTSMYLCASRENYNEQFFGPGTRLTVL.

The CDR3 sequence is CASSLYSGGGTELFF. The DNA of the CDR3 is TGTGCCAGCAGTTTATATAGCGGGGGGGGGACCGAGCTGTTTTTT. J is TRBJ2-2 and V is TRBV12-3 or TRBV12-4; 11 bases map to TRBD2. Trimming cost V 2 bases and J 11 bases; bases outside gene matches: 7. The CDR3 has 15 residues.

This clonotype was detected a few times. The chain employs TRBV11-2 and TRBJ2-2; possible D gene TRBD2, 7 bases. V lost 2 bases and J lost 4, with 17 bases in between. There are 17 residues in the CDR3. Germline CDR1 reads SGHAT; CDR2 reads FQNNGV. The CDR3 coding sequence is TGTGCCAGCAGCTTAAATACAGGGAGGGCCGCCACCGGGGAGCTGTTTTTT. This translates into CASSLNTGRAATGELFF. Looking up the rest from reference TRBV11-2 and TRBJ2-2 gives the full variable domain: EAGVAQSPRYKIIEKRQSVAFWCNPISGHATLYWYQQILGQGPKLLIQFQNNGVVDDSQLPKDRFSAERLKGVDSTLKIQPAKLEDSAVYLCASSLNTGRAATGELFFGEGSRLTVL.

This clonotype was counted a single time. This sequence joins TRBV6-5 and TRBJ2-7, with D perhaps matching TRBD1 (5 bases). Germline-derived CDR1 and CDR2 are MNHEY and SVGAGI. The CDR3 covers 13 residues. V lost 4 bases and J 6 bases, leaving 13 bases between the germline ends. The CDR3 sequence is CASSFIQTVEQYF. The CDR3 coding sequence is TGTGCCAGCAGTTTTATTCAGACAGTCGAGCAGTACTTC.

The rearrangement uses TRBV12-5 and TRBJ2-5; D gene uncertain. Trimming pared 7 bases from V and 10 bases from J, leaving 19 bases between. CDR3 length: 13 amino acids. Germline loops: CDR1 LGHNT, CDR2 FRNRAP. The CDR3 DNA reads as TGTGCTAGTGCAGGTGGAACAGCGAAAGGCCAGTACTTC. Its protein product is CASAGGTAKGQYF.

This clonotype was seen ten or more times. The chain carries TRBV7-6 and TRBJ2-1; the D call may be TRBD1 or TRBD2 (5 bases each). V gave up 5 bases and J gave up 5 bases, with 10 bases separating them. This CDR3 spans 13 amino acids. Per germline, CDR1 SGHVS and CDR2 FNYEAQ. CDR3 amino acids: CASSTGAHNEQFF. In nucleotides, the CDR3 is TGTGCCAGCAGCACCGGGGCTCACAATGAGCAGTTCTTC.

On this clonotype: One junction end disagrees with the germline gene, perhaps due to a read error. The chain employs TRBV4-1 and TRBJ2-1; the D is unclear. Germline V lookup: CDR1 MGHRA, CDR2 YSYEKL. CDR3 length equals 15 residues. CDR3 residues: CASSQDLAEHNEQFF. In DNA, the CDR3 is TGTGCCAGCAGCCAAGATCTTGCGGAGCACAATGAGCAGTTCTTC.

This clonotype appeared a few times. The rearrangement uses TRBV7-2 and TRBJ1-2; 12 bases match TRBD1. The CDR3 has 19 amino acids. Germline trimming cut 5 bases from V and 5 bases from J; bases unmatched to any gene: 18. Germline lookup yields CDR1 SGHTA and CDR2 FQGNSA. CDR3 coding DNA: TGTGCCAGCAGCCCAGCCTCCCGGGACAGGGGGCACGTAGGATATGGCTACACCTTC. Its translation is CASSPASRDRGHVGYGYTF.

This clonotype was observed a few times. Written as DNA, the CDR3 is TGTGCCAGCAGCCATAAGCTGAGCTCCTACAATGAGCAGTTCTTC. Translating it yields CASSHKLSSYNEQFF. The V gene is TRBV5-4, the J gene TRBJ2-1; D remains unclear. Trimming pared 4 bases from V and 0 bases from J, leaving 11 bases between. Germline V gene data show CDR1 as SGHNT and CDR2 as YYREEE (reference sequence). The CDR3 length is 15 residues.

DNA of the CDR3: TGCAGTGCTAGGGGGAGGGGCGGGGGTTCCACAGATACGCAGTATTTT. It translates to CSARGRGGGSTDTQYF. The chain uses TRBV20-1 and TRBJ2-3, with 7 bases fitting TRBD2. The CDR3 length is 16 residues. V lost 3 bases, J lost 2 bases, and 11 bases stayed unmatched. The germline V gene encodes CDR1 DFQATT and CDR2 SNEGSKA (reference sequence).

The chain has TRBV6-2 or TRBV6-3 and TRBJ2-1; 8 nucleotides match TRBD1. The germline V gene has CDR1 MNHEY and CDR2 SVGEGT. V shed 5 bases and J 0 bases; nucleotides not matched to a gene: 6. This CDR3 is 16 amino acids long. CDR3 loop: CASSNGQGISYNEQFF. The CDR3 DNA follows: TGTGCCAGCAGTAATGGACAGGGAATCTCCTACAATGAGCAGTTCTTC.

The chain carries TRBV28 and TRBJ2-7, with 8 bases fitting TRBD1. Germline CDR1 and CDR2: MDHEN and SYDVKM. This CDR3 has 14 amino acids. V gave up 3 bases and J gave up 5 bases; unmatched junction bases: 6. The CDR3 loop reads CASSLFQGANEQYV. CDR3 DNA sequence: TGTGCCAGCAGTTTGTTCCAGGGGGCCAACGAGCAGTACGTC.